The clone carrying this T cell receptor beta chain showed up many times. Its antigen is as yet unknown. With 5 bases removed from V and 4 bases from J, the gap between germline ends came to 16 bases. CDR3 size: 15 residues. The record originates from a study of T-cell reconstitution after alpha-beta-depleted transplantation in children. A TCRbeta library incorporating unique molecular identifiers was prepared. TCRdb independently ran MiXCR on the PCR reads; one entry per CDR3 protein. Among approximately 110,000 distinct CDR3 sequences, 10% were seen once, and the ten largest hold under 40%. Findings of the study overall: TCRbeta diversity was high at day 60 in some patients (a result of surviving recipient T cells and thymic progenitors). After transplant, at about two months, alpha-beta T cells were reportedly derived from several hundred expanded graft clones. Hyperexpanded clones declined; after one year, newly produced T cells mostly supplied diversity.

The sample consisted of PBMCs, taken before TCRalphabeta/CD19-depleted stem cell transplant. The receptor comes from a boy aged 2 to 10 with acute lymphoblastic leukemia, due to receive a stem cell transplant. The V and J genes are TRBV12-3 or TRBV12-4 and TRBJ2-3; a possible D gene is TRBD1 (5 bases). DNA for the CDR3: TGTGCCAGCAGTCGCCAGGGTAGATTGGCAGATACGCAGTATTTT. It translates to CASSRQGRLADTQYF.